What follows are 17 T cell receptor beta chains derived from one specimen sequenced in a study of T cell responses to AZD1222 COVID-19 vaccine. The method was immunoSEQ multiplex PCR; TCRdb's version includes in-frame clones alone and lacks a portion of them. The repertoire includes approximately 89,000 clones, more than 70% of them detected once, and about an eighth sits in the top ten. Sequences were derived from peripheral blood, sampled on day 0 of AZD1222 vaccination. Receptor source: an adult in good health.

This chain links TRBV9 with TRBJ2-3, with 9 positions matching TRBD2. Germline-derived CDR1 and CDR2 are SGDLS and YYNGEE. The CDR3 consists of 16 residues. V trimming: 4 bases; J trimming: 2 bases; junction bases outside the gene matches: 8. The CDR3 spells CASSPGLAGITDTQYF. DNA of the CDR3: TGTGCCAGCAGCCCCGGCCTAGCGGGGATCACAGATACGCAGTATTTT.

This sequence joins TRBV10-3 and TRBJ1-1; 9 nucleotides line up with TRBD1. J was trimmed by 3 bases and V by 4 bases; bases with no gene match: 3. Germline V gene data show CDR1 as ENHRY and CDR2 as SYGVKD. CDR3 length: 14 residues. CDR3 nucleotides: TGTGCCATCAGTGGACAGGGGGGCGACACTGAAGCTTTCTTT. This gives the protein CAISGQGGDTEAFF.

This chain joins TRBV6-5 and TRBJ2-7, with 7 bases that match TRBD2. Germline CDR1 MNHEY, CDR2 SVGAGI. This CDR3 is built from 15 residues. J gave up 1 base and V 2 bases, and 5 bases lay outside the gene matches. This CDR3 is CASSYGRGVSYEQYF. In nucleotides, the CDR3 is TGTGCCAGCAGTTACGGCCGGGGGGTATCCTACGAGCAGTACTTC.

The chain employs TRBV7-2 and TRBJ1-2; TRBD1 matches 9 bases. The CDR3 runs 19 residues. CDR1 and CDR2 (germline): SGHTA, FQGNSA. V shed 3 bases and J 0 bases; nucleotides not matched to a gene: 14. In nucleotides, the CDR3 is TGTGCCAGCAGCTTGAGGGGACAGGGAGGAATTCGGGCTAACTATGGCTACACCTTC. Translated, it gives CASSLRGQGGIRANYGYTF.

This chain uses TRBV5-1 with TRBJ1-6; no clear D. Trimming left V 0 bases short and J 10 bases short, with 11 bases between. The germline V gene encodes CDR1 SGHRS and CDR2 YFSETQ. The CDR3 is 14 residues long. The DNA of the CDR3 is TGCGCCAGCAGCTTGGATTGGCCCAGGTCACCCCTCCACTTT. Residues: CASSLDWPRSPLHF.

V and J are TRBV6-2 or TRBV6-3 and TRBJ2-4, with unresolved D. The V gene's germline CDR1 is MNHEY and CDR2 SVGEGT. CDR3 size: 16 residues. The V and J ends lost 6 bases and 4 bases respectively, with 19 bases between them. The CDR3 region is CASSPSARRTKNIQYF. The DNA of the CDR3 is TGTGCCAGCAGCCCTTCCGCGAGGCGGACGAAAAACATTCAGTACTTC.

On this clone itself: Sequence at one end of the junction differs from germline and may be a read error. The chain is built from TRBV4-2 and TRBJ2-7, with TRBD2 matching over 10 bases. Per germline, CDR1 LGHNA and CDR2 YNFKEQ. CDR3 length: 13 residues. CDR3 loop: CASSQDLLAGINF. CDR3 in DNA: TGTGCCAGCAGCCAAGATTTACTAGCGGGGATTAACTTC.

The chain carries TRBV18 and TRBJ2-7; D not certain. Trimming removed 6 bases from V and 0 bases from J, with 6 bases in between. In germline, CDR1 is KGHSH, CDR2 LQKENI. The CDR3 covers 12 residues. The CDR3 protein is CASSRLSYEQYF. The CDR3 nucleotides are TGTGCCAGCTCTCGTCTCTCCTACGAGCAGTACTTC.

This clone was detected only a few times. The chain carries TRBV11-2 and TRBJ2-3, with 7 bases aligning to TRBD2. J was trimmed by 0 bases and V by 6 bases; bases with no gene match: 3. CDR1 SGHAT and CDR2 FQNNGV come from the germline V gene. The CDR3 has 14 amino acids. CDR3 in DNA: TGTGCCAGCAGGCGGGGGTCTAGCACAGATACGCAGTATTTT. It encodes CASRRGSSTDTQYF.

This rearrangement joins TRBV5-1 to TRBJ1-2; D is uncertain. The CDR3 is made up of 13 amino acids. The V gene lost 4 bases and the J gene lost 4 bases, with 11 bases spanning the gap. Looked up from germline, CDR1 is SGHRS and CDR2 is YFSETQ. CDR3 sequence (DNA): TGCGCCAGCAGCCCCTCTGGAGGCTATGGCTACACCTTC. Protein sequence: CASSPSGGYGYTF.

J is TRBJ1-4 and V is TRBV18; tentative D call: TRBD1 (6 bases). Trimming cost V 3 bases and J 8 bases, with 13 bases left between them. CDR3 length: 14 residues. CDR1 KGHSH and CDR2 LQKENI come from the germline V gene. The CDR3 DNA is TGTGCCAGCTCACCTACCGGAGGGGGAGAAAAACTGTTTTTT. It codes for CASSPTGGGEKLFF.

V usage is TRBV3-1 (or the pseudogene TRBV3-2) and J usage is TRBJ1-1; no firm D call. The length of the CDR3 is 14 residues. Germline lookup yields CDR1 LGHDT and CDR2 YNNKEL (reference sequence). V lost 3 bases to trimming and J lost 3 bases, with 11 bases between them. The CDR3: CASSHWQWDTEAFF. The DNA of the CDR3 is TGTGCCAGCAGCCATTGGCAGTGGGACACTGAAGCTTTCTTT.

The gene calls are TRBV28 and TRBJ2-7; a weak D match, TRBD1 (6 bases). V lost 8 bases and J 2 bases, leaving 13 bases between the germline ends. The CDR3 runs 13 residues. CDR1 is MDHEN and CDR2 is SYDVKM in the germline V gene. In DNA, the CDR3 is TGTGCCAGCCGCGCAGGGGTCCCCTACGAGCAGTACTTC. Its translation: CASRAGVPYEQYF.

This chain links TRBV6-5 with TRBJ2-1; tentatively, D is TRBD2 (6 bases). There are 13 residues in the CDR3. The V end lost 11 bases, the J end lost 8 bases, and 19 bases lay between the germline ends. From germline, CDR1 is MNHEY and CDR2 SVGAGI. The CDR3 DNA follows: TGTGCCCACCGGGACTCCAGGGTTGATGAGCAGTTCTTC. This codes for CAHRDSRVDEQFF.

The CDR3 loop reads CASSSFVDTQYF. The DNA of the CDR3 is TGTGCCAGCAGTTCCTTCGTAGATACGCAGTATTTT. V is TRBV12-3 or TRBV12-4 and J is TRBJ2-3; D unclear. Trimming left V 4 bases short and J 5 bases short, with 7 bases between. CDR3 length: 12 residues.

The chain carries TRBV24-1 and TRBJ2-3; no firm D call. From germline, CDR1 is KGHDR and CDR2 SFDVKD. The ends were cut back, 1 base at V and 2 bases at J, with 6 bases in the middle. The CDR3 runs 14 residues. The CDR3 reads CATSDFDTTDTQYF. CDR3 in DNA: TGTGCCACCAGTGATTTCGACACCACAGATACGCAGTATTTT.

The chain's CDR3 is CASSLVIPASYNEQFF. In nucleotides, the CDR3 is TGTGCCAGCAGCTTGGTGATCCCCGCCTCCTACAATGAGCAGTTCTTC. V usage is TRBV5-6 and J usage is TRBJ2-1; D gene unclear. Trimming cost V 0 bases and J 0 bases, with 10 bases left between them. CDR1 is SGHDT, CDR2 YYEEEE, per germline. The CDR3 consists of 16 residues.